The 30 T cell receptor beta chains listed next were all sequenced from one sample in a study of cytomegalovirus exposure and HLA in healthy donors. The table came from immunoSEQ multiplex PCR; TCRdb's copy has only in-frame clones and leaves some out. The sample has about 140,000 clones; around four fifths are singletons. Sequenced: PBMCs. The receptors were sampled from a woman in her twenties or thirties in good health and CMV-seronegative.

The chain has TRBV4-2 and TRBJ2-1; possible D gene TRBD2, 7 bases. Trimming removed 4 bases from V and 4 bases from J, with 17 bases in between. CDR3 length: 16 amino acids. Per germline, CDR1 LGHNA and CDR2 YNFKEQ. CDR3 nucleotide sequence: TGTGCCAGCAGCCTCGGGGGGCCCCGGGTATACAATGAGCAGTTCTTC. Amino acids: CASSLGGPRVYNEQFF.

This clone appeared once. The gene calls are TRBV28 and TRBJ2-3; the D gene is possibly TRBD2 (6 bases). Germline V gene data show CDR1 as MDHEN and CDR2 as SYDVKM. The CDR3 length is 15 residues. Trimming took 6 bases from V and 4 from J, leaving 17 bases between them. CDR3 nucleotides: TGTGCCAGCAGAGAGGGGACTTACGGGGCAGATACGCAGTATTTT. Translating it yields CASREGTYGADTQYF. Full variable domain (remainder filled in from reference TRBV28 and TRBJ2-3): DVKVTQSSRYLVKRTGEKVFLECVQDMDHENMFWYRQDPGLGLRLIYFSYDVKMKEKGDIPEGYSVSREKKERFSLILESASTNQTSMYLCASREGTYGADTQYFGPGTRLTVL.

The V gene is TRBV27, the J gene TRBJ2-7, with TRBD2 identical over 7 bases. CDR3 length equals 16 residues. Germline lookup yields CDR1 MNHEY and CDR2 SMNVEV (reference sequence). V lost 1 base to trimming and J lost 2 bases; unmatched junction nucleotides: 8. CDR3 protein: CASSLLGVAGPYEQYF. The CDR3 nucleotides are TGTGCCAGCAGTTTATTGGGGGTAGCGGGCCCCTACGAGCAGTACTTC.

V usage is TRBV27 and J usage is TRBJ2-3, with TRBD1 matching 7 bases. V gave up 5 bases and J gave up 3 bases; unmatched junction bases: 5. This CDR3 comprises 14 residues. Germline V CDR1 and CDR2: MNHEY, SMNVEV (reference sequence). CDR3 sequence reads: CASSQGGETDTQYF. The CDR3 DNA sequence: TGTGCCAGCAGTCAAGGGGGCGAGACAGATACGCAGTATTTT.

The count of this clone is one. The V and J genes are TRBV7-6 and TRBJ2-3, with D perhaps matching TRBD1 (5 bases). CDR3 length equals 16 residues. Trimming cost V 5 bases and J 2 bases, with 17 bases left between them. The germline CDR1 and CDR2 sequences are SGHVS and FNYEAQ. The CDR3 DNA sequence: TGTGCCAGCAGCGTCAGGGTCTTCTCCTACACAGATACGCAGTATTTT. Translated, it gives CASSVRVFSYTDTQYF.

The chain employs TRBV7-8 and TRBJ2-1; D remains unclear. Germline V CDR1 and CDR2: SGHVS, FQNEAQ. CDR3 length: 14 amino acids. Trimming shortened V by 1 base and J by 8 bases, and 12 bases separated the two germline ends. This CDR3 is CASSLERRVDEQFF. The DNA for the CDR3 is TGTGCCAGCAGCTTAGAACGCCGTGTAGATGAGCAGTTCTTC.

This chain uses TRBV5-1 with TRBJ1-4, with D possibly TRBD1 on 5 matching bases. Germline V gene sequence: CDR1 SGHRS, CDR2 YFSETQ. CDR3 length: 17 residues. The V end was cut by 0 bases, the J end by 4 bases, with 16 bases between. The CDR3 sequence: CASSLGVSTVNNEKLFF. As DNA, the CDR3 is TGCGCCAGCAGCTTGGGGGTGTCGACAGTAAATAATGAAAAACTGTTTTTT.

V gene TRBV9 combines with J gene TRBJ2-5; 12 bases line up with TRBD2. CDR1 is SGDLS, CDR2 YYNGEE, per germline. The CDR3 is 17 residues long. With 0 bases clipped from V and 2 bases from J, the junction kept 5 bases outside the gene matches. CDR3 sequence (DNA): TGTGCCAGCAGCGTAGGTACTAGCGGGGGGTTTCAAGAGACCCAGTACTTC. This sequence encodes CASSVGTSGGFQETQYF. Combining the CDR3 with reference TRBV9 and TRBJ2-5 gives the whole variable domain DSGVTQTPKHLITATGQRVTLRCSPRSGDLSVYWYQQSLDQGLQFLIQYYNGEERAKGNILERFSAQQFPDLHSELNLSSLELGDSALYFCASSVGTSGGFQETQYFGPGTRLLVL.

The V call is TRBV11-3, the J call TRBJ2-7; TRBD1 aligns across 9 bases. V lost 0 bases, J lost 5 bases, and 2 bases stayed unmatched. Germline V gene data show CDR1 as SGHNT and CDR2 as YENEEA. The CDR3 spans 14 residues. The DNA of the CDR3 is TGTGCCAGCAGCTTAGACGGGACAGGGAACGAGCAGTACTTC. This codes for CASSLDGTGNEQYF.

The chain recombines TRBV2 with TRBJ2-7; D possibly corresponds to TRBD1 (6 bases). The CDR3 consists of 14 residues. V lost 1 base to trimming and J lost 1 base, with 8 bases between them. Germline V CDR1 and CDR2: SNHLY, FYNNEI. The CDR3 DNA reads TGTGCCAGCAGTGAAGACAGGGAATCCTACGAGCAGTACTTC. This encodes CASSEDRESYEQYF.

The rearrangement links TRBV19 to TRBJ2-2; 10 bases match TRBD1. The J segment lost 8 bases and the V segment lost 9 bases, leaving 9 bases of the junction unmatched. CDR1 LNHDA and CDR2 SQIVND come from the germline V gene (reference sequence). The CDR3 length is 14 residues. The CDR3 loop reads CASRTGTGVGELFF. The CDR3 DNA is TGTGCCAGCCGGACCGGGACAGGGGTTGGGGAGCTGTTTTTT.

The genes are TRBV4-1 and TRBJ2-1; TRBD2 might be the D (5 bases). Per the germline V gene, CDR1 is MGHRA and CDR2 is YSYEKL. This CDR3 is built from 15 residues. V shed 1 base and J shed 7 bases, with 14 bases lying between them. Here the CDR3 DNA reads TGCGCCAGCAGCCAAGCGGGGTTGAATGGGAATGAGCAGTTCTTC. Encoded protein: CASSQAGLNGNEQFF.

This sequence joins TRBV9 and TRBJ2-1; the match to TRBD2 covers 10 bases. CDR3 size: 16 residues. V shed 2 bases and J 3 bases; nucleotides not matched to a gene: 5. CDR1 is SGDLS and CDR2 is YYNGEE in the germline V gene. CDR3: CASSVLSGGDYNEQFF. CDR3 coding DNA: TGTGCCAGCAGCGTCCTCAGCGGGGGGGACTACAATGAGCAGTTCTTC.

This chain links TRBV2 with TRBJ2-7; 8 positions agree with TRBD2. The ends lost 3 bases at V and 4 bases at J; junction bases unmatched: 5. Germline V gene data show CDR1 as SNHLY and CDR2 as FYNNEI. This CDR3 spans 14 amino acids. CDR3 sequence: CASSDQRGNYEQYF. Written as DNA, the CDR3 is TGTGCCAGCAGTGATCAGCGGGGGAATTACGAGCAGTACTTC. The whole variable domain, remainder taken from reference TRBV2 and TRBJ2-7, is EPEVTQTPSHQVTQMGQEVILRCVPISNHLYFYWYRQILGQKVEFLVSFYNNEISEKSEIFDDQFSVERPDGSNFTLKIRSTKLEDSAMYFCASSDQRGNYEQYFGPGTRLTVT.

This clone has only a few counts. V gene TRBV5-1 combines with J gene TRBJ2-7; TRBD1 matches at 9 bases. V shed 4 bases, J shed 2 bases, and the junction held 4 bases outside the gene matches. The germline CDR1 and CDR2 sequences are SGHRS and YFSETQ. The CDR3 totals 14 residues. CDR3 sequence (DNA): TGCGCCAGCAGCGGGACAGGGCCCCCCTACGAGCAGTACTTC. Its protein product is CASSGTGPPYEQYF.

CDR3 nucleotides: TGTGCCAGTAGTATACCGGGGATCCATGGCTACACCTTC. This sequence encodes CASSIPGIHGYTF. The chain combines TRBV19 with TRBJ1-2; no reliable D call. Trimming shortened V by 2 bases and J by 6 bases, and 10 bases separated the two germline ends. This CDR3 has 13 residues. Germline assignment: CDR1 LNHDA and CDR2 SQIVND (reference sequence).

In this sample, this clone turned up once. The chain recombines TRBV6-4 with TRBJ1-2; the match to TRBD1 covers 7 bases. The CDR3 is 14 residues long. V trimming: 5 bases; J trimming: 10 bases; junction bases outside the gene matches: 13. CDR1 is MRHNA and CDR2 is SNTAGT in the germline V gene. CDR3 sequence: CASSSTGTDTNYTF. DNA of the CDR3: TGTGCCAGCAGTTCTACCGGGACAGATACAAACTACACCTTC.

V and J are TRBV7-9 and TRBJ1-4; D might be TRBD1 (5 bases). Trimming removed 1 base from V and 0 bases from J, with 12 bases in between. Germline V lookup: CDR1 SEHNR, CDR2 FQNEAQ (reference sequence). The CDR3 runs to 17 residues. CDR3 DNA sequence: TGTGCCAGCAGCTTAGTCAGGGCTCTGCCAACTAATGAAAAACTGTTTTTT. Translated: CASSLVRALPTNEKLFF.

This clone was counted a single time. The J gene is TRBJ2-1, the V gene TRBV2, with TRBD2 identical over 7 bases. V lost 7 bases, J lost 9 bases, and 12 bases stayed unmatched. From germline, CDR1 is SNHLY and CDR2 FYNNEI. The CDR3 contains 14 residues. CDR3 sequence (DNA): TGTGCCAGCAACGCACAGACTAGCTTGGGTGAGCAGTTCTTC. As protein: CASNAQTSLGEQFF.

The chain employs TRBV5-6 and TRBJ2-3, with D possibly matching TRBD1 (5 bases). Per germline, CDR1 SGHDT and CDR2 YYEEEE. The CDR3 totals 15 residues. V was shortened by 2 bases and J by 1 base, with 11 bases between the two germline ends. The CDR3 DNA reads as TGTGCCAGCAGCTTCAAGACAGAGCGCACAGATACGCAGTATTTT. It encodes CASSFKTERTDTQYF.

The chain links TRBV6-1 to TRBJ1-1; TRBD1 is a possible D gene (6 bases). This CDR3 comprises 17 residues. Germline values: CDR1 MNHNS, CDR2 SASEGT. Trimming left V 3 bases short and J 3 bases short, with 20 bases between. The DNA for the CDR3 is TGTGCCAGCAGTGATTCAGGGGATAAGAGAGGTCACACTGAAGCTTTCTTT. It encodes CASSDSGDKRGHTEAFF.

The gene calls are TRBV5-8 and TRBJ2-2, with 10 bases identical to TRBD1. The CDR3 covers 16 residues. Germline lookup yields CDR1 SGHTS and CDR2 YDEGEE. V was clipped by 2 bases and J by 7 bases; unmatched bases: 8. In DNA, the CDR3 is TGTGCCAGCAGCTTAATCGGGACAGGGGAGGTCGGGGAGCTGTTTTTT. It codes for CASSLIGTGEVGELFF.

The chain employs TRBV4-1 and TRBJ1-1; 9 nucleotides align to TRBD1. CDR1 and CDR2 (germline): MGHRA, YSYEKL. There are 13 residues in the CDR3. V lost 6 bases and J lost 8; bases outside the gene matches: 7. Written as DNA, the CDR3 is TGCGCCAGCAGACACATAACAGGGGGCGAAGCTTTCTTT. It encodes CASRHITGGEAFF.

The CDR3 here is CASSLDRRLTYGYTF. The CDR3 nucleotides read TGTGCCAGCAGCTTGGACAGACGGTTAACCTATGGCTACACCTTC. The V call is TRBV5-4, the J call TRBJ1-2; D ambiguous. The germline V and J ends were trimmed by 0 bases and 4 bases, with 13 bases remaining between them. The CDR3 loop spans 15 amino acids. The germline V gene has CDR1 SGHNT and CDR2 YYREEE (reference sequence).

This sequence joins TRBV10-3 and TRBJ2-3, with 13 bases aligning to TRBD2. CDR1 and CDR2 from the germline V gene are ENHRY and SYGVKD. The CDR3 is 16 residues long. V lost 4 bases to trimming and J lost 5 bases; unmatched junction nucleotides: 6. CDR3 DNA: TGTGCCATCAGTGGGACACTAGCGGGGGGGCGAGATACGCAGTATTTT. Residues: CAISGTLAGGRDTQYF.

This clone appeared a single time. This chain connects TRBV6-5 to TRBJ1-1; 8 nucleotides match TRBD1. The CDR3 runs 13 residues. Germline lookup yields CDR1 MNHEY and CDR2 SVGAGI. Trimming removed 6 bases from V and 5 bases from J; junction bases left unmatched: 5. The DNA of the CDR3 is TGTGCCAGCAGCTCTACAGGGGGGACTGAAGCTTTCTTT. It is translated as CASSSTGGTEAFF.

The rearrangement uses TRBV28 and TRBJ1-5, with D possibly matching TRBD1 (5 bases). Germline V gene data show CDR1 as MDHEN and CDR2 as SYDVKM. The V end lost 2 bases, the J end lost 5 bases, and 13 bases lay between the germline ends. The CDR3 is 15 residues long. This chain's CDR3 is CASSLPRTRDQPQHF. The CDR3 bases are TGTGCCAGCAGTTTACCCAGGACCAGGGATCAGCCCCAGCATTTT.

V is TRBV7-9 and J is TRBJ2-1; 7 nucleotides agree with TRBD1. The CDR3 loop spans 12 amino acids. Per germline, CDR1 SEHNR and CDR2 FQNEAQ (reference sequence). The V segment lost 3 bases and the J segment 12 bases; nucleotides outside the gene matches: 5. The CDR3 sequence is CASSFTRDRQFF. CDR3 in DNA: TGTGCCAGCAGCTTCACCCGGGACAGGCAGTTCTTC. Based on the CDR3 plus reference TRBV7-9 and TRBJ2-1, the full variable domain is DTGVSQNPRHKITKRGQNVTFRCDPISEHNRLYWYRQTLGQGPEFLTYFQNEAQLEKSRLLSDRFSAERPKGSFSTLEIQRTEQGDSAMYLCASSFTRDRQFFGPGTRLTVL.

The V gene is TRBV27, the J gene TRBJ1-2; D may be TRBD1 (6 bases). V was clipped by 4 bases and J by 3 bases, with 15 bases between them. This CDR3 comprises 15 residues. CDR1 and CDR2 from the germline V gene are MNHEY and SMNVEV (reference sequence). The CDR3: CASSSVLQGHYGYTF. CDR3 DNA sequence: TGTGCCAGCAGTTCAGTACTACAGGGCCACTATGGCTACACCTTC.

The chain combines TRBV4-1 with TRBJ2-7; TRBD1 agrees at 8 bases. The CDR3 has 14 residues. Trimming removed 5 bases from V and 3 bases from J; junction bases left unmatched: 6. Germline CDR1 MGHRA, CDR2 YSYEKL. CDR3 DNA: TGCGCCAGCAGCACCCGGGACAGGCACTACGAGCAGTACTTC. Protein sequence: CASSTRDRHYEQYF.